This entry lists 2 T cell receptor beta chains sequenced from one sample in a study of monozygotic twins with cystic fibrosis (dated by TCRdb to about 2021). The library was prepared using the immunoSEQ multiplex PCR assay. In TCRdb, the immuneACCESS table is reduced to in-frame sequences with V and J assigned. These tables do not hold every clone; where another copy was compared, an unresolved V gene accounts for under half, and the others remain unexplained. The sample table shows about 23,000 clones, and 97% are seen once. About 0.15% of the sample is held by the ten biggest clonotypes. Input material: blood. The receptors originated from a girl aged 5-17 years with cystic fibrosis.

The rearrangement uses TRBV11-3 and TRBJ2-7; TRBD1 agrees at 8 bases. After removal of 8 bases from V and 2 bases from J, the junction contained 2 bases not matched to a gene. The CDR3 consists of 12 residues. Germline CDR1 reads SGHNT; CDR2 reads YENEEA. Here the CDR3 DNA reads TGTGCCAGCCCGACAGGGGCCTACGAGCAGTACGTC. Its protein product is CASPTGAYEQYV.

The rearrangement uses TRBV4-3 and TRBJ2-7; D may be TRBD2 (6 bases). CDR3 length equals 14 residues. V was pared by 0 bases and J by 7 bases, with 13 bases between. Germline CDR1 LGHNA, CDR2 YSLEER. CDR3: CASSQESRGSEQYV. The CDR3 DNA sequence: TGCGCCAGCAGCCAAGAGTCCCGGGGGAGTGAGCAGTACGTC.